The 22 T cell receptor beta chains presented below share a single source sample, sequenced in a study of cytomegalovirus exposure and HLA in healthy donors. Primers for the PCR totalled 60 Vbeta and 13 Jbeta. The method was immunoSEQ multiplex PCR; TCRdb's version includes in-frame clones alone and lacks a portion of them. This table has around 170,000 clones, over 80% appearing once. The specimen was PBMCs. The receptor source for this set is a middle-aged man in good health and CMV-seropositive.

The V gene is TRBV6-1, the J gene TRBJ2-3; 9 bases agree with TRBD2. Unmatched junction bases numbered 6, after V lost 1 base and J lost 4 bases. Germline V lookup: CDR1 MNHNS, CDR2 SASEGT. The CDR3 totals 16 residues. CDR3 nucleotides: TGTGCCAGCAGTGAAGAAGCGGGGGGCTTCTCAGATACGCAGTATTTT. Translated: CASSEEAGGFSDTQYF.

This clone was seen only a few times. The chain is built from TRBV9 and TRBJ2-2; D possibly corresponds to TRBD1 (6 bases). The CDR3 is made up of 15 amino acids. Germline V lookup: CDR1 SGDLS, CDR2 YYNGEE. Trimming left V 7 bases short and J 4 bases short, with 17 bases between. The CDR3 DNA follows: TGTGCCAGCGGAAGGGGTGGGACATCCACCGGGGAGCTGTTTTTT. Translating it yields CASGRGGTSTGELFF.

This sequence joins TRBV6-6 and TRBJ2-3; D is perhaps TRBD2 (5 bases). Germline CDR1 MNHNY, CDR2 SVGAGI (reference sequence). The V end lost 2 bases, the J end lost 2 bases, and 8 bases lay between the germline ends. The CDR3 extends over 14 amino acids. CDR3 bases: TGTGCCAGCAGTTACCCGGGGTTCACAGATACGCAGTATTTT. The encoded protein is CASSYPGFTDTQYF.

V is TRBV5-1 and J is TRBJ2-7, with a tentative D call TRBD2 (6 bases). V lost 0 bases and J 5 bases, leaving 12 bases between the germline ends. This CDR3 comprises 14 residues. The germline gives CDR1 SGHRS, CDR2 YFSETQ. CDR3 loop: CASSLGDWAHEQYF. CDR3 nucleotide sequence: TGCGCCAGCAGCTTGGGGGACTGGGCTCACGAGCAGTACTTC.

This chain connects TRBV28 to TRBJ2-7; perhaps TRBD1 as D (5 bases). The germline V and J ends were trimmed by 2 bases and 0 bases, with 8 bases remaining between them. Germline CDR1 and CDR2: MDHEN and SYDVKM. The length of the CDR3 is 14 residues. CDR3 sequence: CASSLGHLSYEQYF. For the CDR3, the DNA is TGTGCCAGCAGTTTAGGACACCTCTCCTACGAGCAGTACTTC.

The rearrangement uses TRBV4-3 and TRBJ2-7, with 8 bases lining up with TRBD1. Germline V gene lookup returns CDR1 LGHNA and CDR2 YSLEER. This CDR3 has 16 residues. Unmatched junction bases numbered 14, after V lost 3 bases and J lost 7 bases. The CDR3 DNA sequence: TGCGCCAGCAGCCAGGGTTACCGACAGGGGAAGGGGGAGCAGTACTTC. This codes for CASSQGYRQGKGEQYF.

The gene calls are TRBV7-8 and TRBJ1-2; 8 bases agree with TRBD1. CDR3 length equals 17 residues. With 3 bases clipped from V and 2 bases from J, the junction kept 11 bases outside the gene matches. Germline loops: CDR1 SGHVS, CDR2 FQNEAQ. The CDR3: CASSLSGGNPINYGYTF. CDR3 DNA: TGTGCCAGCAGCTTGTCAGGGGGCAATCCCATCAACTATGGCTACACCTTC.

In DNA form, the CDR3 reads TGTGCCAGCGGACGGGGACAAGAGACCCAGTACTTC. This encodes CASGRGQETQYF. This chain uses TRBV13 with TRBJ2-5; TRBD2 might be the D (5 bases). Germline CDR1 reads PRHDT; CDR2 reads FYEKMQ (reference sequence). The CDR3 covers 12 residues. V was cut by 8 bases and J by 2 bases, with 9 bases left in between.

This clone was seen once. This chain uses TRBV2 with TRBJ1-5, with a weak D call TRBD1 (5 bases). The germline gives CDR1 SNHLY, CDR2 FYNNEI. Trimming left V 2 bases short and J 6 bases short, with 11 bases between. The CDR3 has 14 amino acids. This CDR3 is CASSESGGSQPQHF. The CDR3 region has the DNA TGTGCCAGCAGTGAATCGGGGGGAAGTCAGCCCCAGCATTTT.

The genes are TRBV7-9 and TRBJ2-3, with 10 bases lining up with TRBD2. Germline loops: CDR1 SEHNR, CDR2 FQNEAQ (reference sequence). V dropped 5 bases and J dropped 4; count of bases not matched to a gene: 6. The length of the CDR3 is 15 residues. In DNA form, the CDR3 reads TGTGCCAGCAGCCTTACTAGCGGGGTAGCAGATACGCAGTATTTT. Translating gives CASSLTSGVADTQYF.

The V gene is TRBV6-6, the J gene TRBJ2-7; maybe TRBD1 (6 bases). V was pared by 2 bases and J by 6 bases, with 17 bases between. CDR1 is MNHNY, CDR2 SVGAGI, per germline (reference sequence). This CDR3 comprises 15 residues. The CDR3 nucleotides are TGTGCCAGCAGTTACCCAACAGGGTTTCACGGCGAGCAGTACTTC. Encoded protein: CASSYPTGFHGEQYF.

The chain uses TRBV7-8 and TRBJ2-3; a weak D match, TRBD1 (6 bases). V was cut by 4 bases and J by 3 bases, with 8 bases left in between. This CDR3 comprises 13 residues. The germline gives CDR1 SGHVS, CDR2 FQNEAQ. The CDR3 region is CASSSQGTDTQYF. Here the CDR3 DNA reads TGTGCCAGCAGCTCACAGGGAACAGATACGCAGTATTTT.

V is TRBV5-1 and J is TRBJ1-1, with D maybe TRBD1 (5 bases). Germline V gene lookup returns CDR1 SGHRS and CDR2 YFSETQ. This CDR3 comprises 14 residues. Trimming took 4 bases from V and 0 from J, leaving 10 bases between them. The CDR3 spells CASSITGVNTEAFF. CDR3 nucleotide sequence: TGCGCCAGCAGCATTACAGGAGTGAACACTGAAGCTTTCTTT. The variable domain in full, with the rest retrieved from reference TRBV5-1 and TRBJ1-1, is KAGVTQTPRYLIKTRGQQVTLSCSPISGHRSVSWYQQTPGQGLQFLFEYFSETQRNKGNFPGRFSGRQFSNSRSEMNVSTLELGDSALYLCASSITGVNTEAFFGQGTRLTVV.

The rearrangement uses TRBV5-1 and TRBJ2-1; 8 nucleotides line up with TRBD1. Germline V gene lookup returns CDR1 SGHRS and CDR2 YFSETQ. The CDR3 totals 16 residues. V lost 4 bases and J lost 5; bases outside the gene matches: 11. The CDR3 region is CASSKDRVNLNNEQFF. The CDR3 region has the DNA TGCGCCAGCAGCAAGGACAGGGTAAATTTGAACAATGAGCAGTTCTTC. Full variable domain (missing parts from reference TRBV5-1 and TRBJ2-1): KAGVTQTPRYLIKTRGQQVTLSCSPISGHRSVSWYQQTPGQGLQFLFEYFSETQRNKGNFPGRFSGRQFSNSRSEMNVSTLELGDSALYLCASSKDRVNLNNEQFFGPGTRLTVL.

This clone was found a few times. V gene TRBV30 combines with J gene TRBJ1-1, with D possibly TRBD1 on 6 matching bases. The germline V gene has CDR1 GTSNPN and CDR2 SVGIG (reference sequence). This CDR3 has 14 residues. V was cut by 0 bases and J by 4 bases, with 12 bases left in between. The chain's CDR3 is CAWSVTSGATEAFF. The CDR3 nucleotides are TGTGCCTGGAGTGTTACATCAGGGGCCACTGAAGCTTTCTTT. The entire variable domain, with the rest obtained from reference TRBV30 and TRBJ1-1, is as follows: SQTIHQWPATLVQPVGSPLSLECTVEGTSNPNLYWYRQAAGRGLQLLFYSVGIGQISSEVPQNLSASRPQDRQFILSSKKLLLSDSGFYLCAWSVTSGATEAFFGQGTRLTVV.

The J gene is TRBJ2-7, the V gene TRBV11-2; the match to TRBD1 covers 11 bases. V shed 5 bases, J shed 9 bases, and the junction held 9 bases outside the gene matches. The CDR3 contains 14 residues. Germline loops: CDR1 SGHAT, CDR2 FQNNGV. This CDR3 is CASSTGTGGGWQYF. DNA of the CDR3: TGTGCCAGCAGCACCGGGACAGGGGGAGGCTGGCAGTACTTC.

The rearrangement uses TRBV7-2 and TRBJ1-3; 8 bases align to TRBD1. Germline trimming cut 5 bases from V and 4 bases from J; bases unmatched to any gene: 13. This CDR3 contains 17 residues. The germline CDR1 and CDR2 sequences are SGHTA and FQGNSA. The CDR3 protein is CASSPVGGTGSGNTIYF. In nucleotides, the CDR3 is TGTGCCAGCAGCCCAGTGGGCGGGACAGGTTCCGGAAACACCATATATTTT.

The rearrangement uses TRBV4-3 and TRBJ1-2; 8 positions match TRBD1. With V trimmed by 1 base and J by 8 bases, 9 bases remained unmatched. The length of the CDR3 is 15 residues. Germline CDR1 is LGHNA and CDR2 is YSLEER. CDR3 protein: CASSQGPGQAYGYTF. Written as DNA, the CDR3 is TGCGCCAGCAGCCAAGGCCCGGGACAGGCATACGGCTACACCTTC.

This chain uses TRBV7-9 with TRBJ1-4, with 8 nucleotides matching TRBD1. The CDR3 loop spans 17 amino acids. CDR1 is SEHNR and CDR2 is FQNEAQ in the germline V gene (reference sequence). Trimming took 4 bases from V and 4 from J; bases not matched to a gene: 11. CDR3 amino acids: CASSSGGTLYLNEKLFF. The CDR3 DNA sequence: TGTGCCAGCAGCTCAGGGGGCACGCTCTACCTTAATGAAAAACTGTTTTTT.

The CDR3: CASSHPSGGAGTDTQYF. The CDR3 nucleotides are TGTGCCAGCAGCCACCCTAGCGGGGGGGCCGGGACAGATACGCAGTATTTT. V and J are TRBV11-1 and TRBJ2-3, with 12 bases aligning to TRBD2. V was clipped by 5 bases and J by 3 bases; unmatched bases: 9. The germline V gene has CDR1 SGHAT and CDR2 FQDESV (reference sequence). This CDR3 region has 17 residues.

V and J are TRBV9 and TRBJ1-3; D is unresolved. Trimming cost V 4 bases and J 0 bases, with 17 bases left between them. This CDR3 region has 17 residues. Looked up from germline, CDR1 is SGDLS and CDR2 is YYNGEE. The CDR3 DNA reads as TGTGCCAGCAGCCGCAGGTCTTCCGCTCCCTCTGGAAACACCATATATTTT. It is translated as CASSRRSSAPSGNTIYF.

The chain employs TRBV20-1 and TRBJ1-1, with TRBD1 matching over 8 bases. Per the germline V gene, CDR1 is DFQATT and CDR2 is SNEGSKA (reference sequence). Unmatched junction bases numbered 1, after V lost 5 bases and J lost 14 bases. The CDR3 totals 8 residues. CDR3 DNA sequence: TGCAGTGCTGACAGGGGCTTCTTT. Encoded protein: CSADRGFF.